A single T cell receptor (beta chain) is shown here with its context. Its target is not known. The sample is drawn from a study of ipilimumab plus nivolumab after autologous stem cell transplantation. Overall study context: Median doses per patient: about five ipilimumab, 7 or 8 nivolumab. Study-level points and caveats: The authors say TCR, Treg and microbiome findings warrant further study.

Checkpoint therapy with ipilimumab 1 mg/kg began 14 to 28 days after transplant. Through week 26, nivolumab 3 mg/kg IV was given weeks 1, 4, 7, 10, then biweekly. This CDR3 region has 13 residues. J gave up 4 bases and V 8 bases, and 6 bases lay outside the gene matches. Germline lookup yields CDR1 LNHDA and CDR2 SQIVND (reference sequence). Assay: immunoSEQ multiplex PCR; the TCRdb copy retains only in-frame clones and omits some. The sample shows tens of thousands of clones, 80% to 95% of them seen only once. The chain is built from TRBV19 and TRBJ2-7; 9 positions match TRBD2. This specimen was PBMCs, taken in a trial of ipilimumab plus nivolumab as post-transplant consolidation. The receptor's source is a male donor with multiple myeloma. The CDR3 loop is CASSNAGGYEQYF. The CDR3 DNA sequence: TGTGCCAGTTCCAACGCGGGAGGGTACGAGCAGTACTTC.